A single sample is the source of the 18 T cell receptor beta chains below, sequenced in a study of cytomegalovirus exposure and HLA in healthy donors. Libraries were prepared by immunoSEQ multiplex PCR; TCRdb keeps only in-frame clonotypes and omits some of them. Of roughly 150,000 clones in the sample, roughly nine tenths were seen once. Sequencing was performed on PBMCs. All receptors derive from a woman in her twenties or thirties in good health and CMV-seronegative.

This clone was counted only a few times. The J gene is TRBJ1-1, the V gene TRBV30, with unresolved D. Trimming shortened V by 0 bases and J by 1 base, and 12 bases separated the two germline ends. CDR1 is GTSNPN, CDR2 SVGIG, per germline (reference sequence). This CDR3 spans 15 amino acids. The CDR3 DNA follows: TGTGCCTGGAGTGTGGAAGGACTCCCGAACACTGAAGCTTTCTTT. It is translated as CAWSVEGLPNTEAFF.

The rearrangement links TRBV7-9 to TRBJ1-5, with D possibly being TRBD1 (5 bases). Germline V lookup: CDR1 SEHNR, CDR2 FQNEAQ (reference sequence). V shed 1 base and J shed 3 bases, with 16 bases lying between them. CDR3 length equals 17 residues. For the CDR3, the DNA is TGTGCCAGCAGCTTAGGGTCTCTGGGGGAGGACAATCAGCCCCAGCATTTT. Its protein is CASSLGSLGEDNQPQHF.

The CDR3 coding sequence is TGTGCCAGTAGTATATCCCCCCAGGGAGACTACACCTTC. Residues: CASSISPQGDYTF. The V call is TRBV19, the J call TRBJ1-2; possibly TRBD1 for D (5 bases). The ends were cut back, 2 bases at V and 10 bases at J, with 14 bases in the middle. The CDR3 length is 13 residues. Germline V gene data show CDR1 as LNHDA and CDR2 as SQIVND (reference sequence).

The chain is built from TRBV13 and TRBJ2-7; the match to TRBD1 covers 7 bases. The CDR3 is 15 amino acids. With 4 bases clipped from V and 3 bases from J, the junction kept 9 bases outside the gene matches. Germline V gene lookup returns CDR1 PRHDT and CDR2 FYEKMQ (reference sequence). Written as DNA, the CDR3 is TGTGCCAGCAGCTCGCGCTCGAGGACAGGCTACGAGCAGTACTTC. Protein product: CASSSRSRTGYEQYF.

The genes are TRBV7-8 and TRBJ2-1; D uncertain. In germline, CDR1 is SGHVS, CDR2 FQNEAQ. The CDR3 is 11 residues long. The V end lost 5 bases, the J end lost 10 bases, and 9 bases lay between the germline ends. The CDR3 nucleotides read TGTGCCAGCAGCGTCGAACGGGAGCAGTTCTTC. Encoded protein: CASSVEREQFF.

The chain links TRBV10-1 to TRBJ2-7; 8 nucleotides match TRBD2. Trimming removed 7 bases from V and 4 bases from J; junction bases left unmatched: 3. CDR3 size: 12 residues. Germline loops: CDR1 WNHNN, CDR2 SYGVQD (reference sequence). This CDR3 is CASTRGGYEQYF. The DNA of the CDR3 is TGCGCCAGCACACGGGGGGGGTACGAGCAGTACTTC.

The V call is TRBV29-1, the J call TRBJ1-4, with 7 positions matching TRBD1. Germline V gene lookup returns CDR1 SQVTM and CDR2 ANQGSEA. Germline trimming cut 4 bases from V and 2 bases from J; bases unmatched to any gene: 13. The CDR3 is 17 amino acids. This CDR3 reads CSVGGETGSMTNEKLFF. For the CDR3, the DNA is TGCAGCGTTGGGGGCGAGACAGGGTCAATGACTAATGAAAAACTGTTTTTT.

This clone has a single count. The V and J genes are TRBV6-5 and TRBJ2-5; weak D call: TRBD1 (6 bases). This CDR3 spans 15 amino acids. Trimming cost V 8 bases and J 0 bases, with 16 bases left between them. Per germline, CDR1 MNHEY and CDR2 SVGAGI. The DNA for the CDR3 is TGTGCCAGCGCACAGGGCCCAATCAACCAAGAGACCCAGTACTTC. Protein product: CASAQGPINQETQYF.

CDR3 protein: CASSFGQSNQPQHF. CDR3 bases: TGTGCCAGCAGTTTTGGACAGAGCAATCAGCCCCAGCATTTT. The J gene is TRBJ1-5, the V gene TRBV27, with a possible D match to TRBD1 (6 bases). There are 14 residues in the CDR3. V was cut by 3 bases and J by 1 base, with 7 bases left in between. Germline CDR1 MNHEY, CDR2 SMNVEV (reference sequence).

Only one count was recorded for this clone. The J gene is TRBJ2-3, the V gene TRBV6-5; 7 nucleotides line up with TRBD1. V trimming: 2 bases; J trimming: 1 base; junction bases outside the gene matches: 0. The CDR3 consists of 14 residues. The germline CDR1 and CDR2 sequences are MNHEY and SVGAGI. The CDR3 sequence is CASSYDRGTDTQYF. The CDR3, as DNA: TGTGCCAGCAGTTACGACAGGGGCACAGATACGCAGTATTTT.

J is TRBJ2-7 and V is TRBV2, with 9 bases matching TRBD2. CDR1 and CDR2 (germline): SNHLY, FYNNEI. Trimming removed 4 bases from V and 0 bases from J; junction bases left unmatched: 4. This CDR3 is built from 15 residues. The CDR3, as DNA: TGTGCCAGCAGTGTGACTAGCGGTAGCTCCTACGAGCAGTACTTC. Protein product: CASSVTSGSSYEQYF. The complete variable domain, with remaining parts taken from reference TRBV2 and TRBJ2-7, reads EPEVTQTPSHQVTQMGQEVILRCVPISNHLYFYWYRQILGQKVEFLVSFYNNEISEKSEIFDDQFSVERPDGSNFTLKIRSTKLEDSAMYFCASSVTSGSSYEQYFGPGTRLTVT.

J is TRBJ2-2 and V is TRBV9; tentative D call: TRBD1 (5 bases). This CDR3 is built from 19 residues. With 4 bases removed from V and 0 bases from J, the gap between germline ends came to 22 bases. The V gene's germline CDR1 is SGDLS and CDR2 YYNGEE. The CDR3 is CASSHHISTAIANTGELFF. As DNA, the CDR3 is TGTGCCAGCAGCCATCACATATCGACAGCTATTGCGAACACCGGGGAGCTGTTTTTT.

The DNA for the CDR3 is TGTGCCAGTAGTATAGGGCGAGGGACAGGCAAAAGTCAGCCCCAGCATTTT. It encodes CASSIGRGTGKSQPQHF. The chain carries TRBV19 and TRBJ1-5; 8 bases match TRBD1. CDR3 size: 17 residues. V was clipped by 1 base and J by 6 bases; unmatched bases: 11. The V gene's germline CDR1 is LNHDA and CDR2 SQIVND (reference sequence).

This chain uses TRBV19 with TRBJ2-7, with a weak D call TRBD1 (6 bases). Looked up from germline, CDR1 is LNHDA and CDR2 is SQIVND (reference sequence). V lost 5 bases, J lost 2 bases, and 13 bases lay in between. The CDR3 length is 14 residues. DNA for the CDR3: TGTGCCAGTAGTTTACAGGGTTCGGCCTACGAGCAGTACTTC. This codes for CASSLQGSAYEQYF.

The V gene is TRBV5-1, the J gene TRBJ1-2, with a weak D call TRBD1 (5 bases). With 0 bases removed from V and 4 bases from J, the gap between germline ends came to 10 bases. Germline lookup yields CDR1 SGHRS and CDR2 YFSETQ. The CDR3 contains 14 residues. The CDR3 sequence: CASSLGGRSYGYTF. Here the CDR3 DNA reads TGCGCCAGCAGCTTGGGGGGACGGAGCTATGGCTACACCTTC.

This clone was recorded once. The chain has TRBV6-1 and TRBJ2-7; D remains unclear. Germline V gives CDR1 MNHNS, CDR2 SASEGT. V lost 8 bases and J 2 bases, leaving 10 bases between the germline ends. The CDR3 totals 12 residues. CDR3 loop: CASSDFPYEQYF. CDR3 sequence (DNA): TGTGCCAGCTCCGACTTCCCCTACGAGCAGTACTTC.

The J gene is TRBJ2-5, the V gene TRBV5-1, with a tentative D call TRBD1 (6 bases). Germline CDR1 and CDR2: SGHRS and YFSETQ. Trimming shortened V by 5 bases and J by 1 base, and 18 bases separated the two germline ends. This CDR3 has 16 amino acids. DNA of the CDR3: TGCGCCAGCAGTTTTTTCGGGACAAAAAGCCAAGAGACCCAGTACTTC. It is translated as CASSFFGTKSQETQYF.

This chain uses TRBV19 with TRBJ1-3; D perhaps matches TRBD1 (6 bases). Looked up from germline, CDR1 is LNHDA and CDR2 is SQIVND (reference sequence). V dropped 2 bases and J dropped 1 base, with 9 bases sitting between them. This CDR3 has 15 amino acids. CDR3 sequence: CASSIQGNSGNTIYF. CDR3 in DNA: TGTGCCAGTAGTATACAGGGGAATTCTGGAAACACCATATATTTT.